Shown below are 30 T cell receptor beta chains from a single sample sequenced in a study of radiotherapy plus CTLA-4 blockade in lung cancer. The assay was immunoSEQ multiplex PCR, and TCRdb's table has in-frame clones only and misses some. The sample consists of almost 55,000 clones, 65% to 80% of them appearing once. The sample here was peripheral blood, taken from a patient treated with radiotherapy plus ipilimumab. Receptors were obtained from a human donor with non-small cell lung cancer who had a partial response to radiotherapy plus ipilimumab.

This chain connects TRBV5-4 to TRBJ2-7; 11 bases align to TRBD1. V lost 5 bases to trimming and J lost 3 bases; unmatched junction nucleotides: 1. This CDR3 comprises 13 residues. Per the germline V gene, CDR1 is SGHNT and CDR2 is YYREEE (reference sequence). For the CDR3, the DNA is TGTGCCAGCAGGGGACAGGGGGTCTACGAGCAGTACTTC. Amino acid sequence: CASRGQGVYEQYF.

The table lists this clone with a count of one. The J gene is TRBJ2-7, the V gene TRBV15; the match to TRBD1 covers 10 bases. The CDR3 totals 14 residues. Germline CDR1 is LNHNV and CDR2 is YYDKDF (reference sequence). With V trimmed by 0 bases and J by 5 bases, 1 base remained unmatched. DNA for the CDR3: TGTGCCACCAGCAGAGAGGGACAGGGGAACGAGCAGTACTTC. This encodes CATSREGQGNEQYF.

This clone appeared many times. V usage is TRBV5-4 and J usage is TRBJ2-2, with D possibly being TRBD2 (6 bases). Germline loops: CDR1 SGHNT, CDR2 YYREEE (reference sequence). The CDR3 is 16 amino acids. Trimming removed 0 bases at V and 4 bases at J, with 13 bases between. The CDR3 DNA reads TGTGCCAGCAGCTTGGATGGAGGGCGCGGCACCGGGGAGCTGTTTTTT. It yields the protein CASSLDGGRGTGELFF.

The chain carries TRBV25-1 and TRBJ2-6, with D unclear. Germline V gene data show CDR1 as MGHDK and CDR2 as SYGVNS. V lost 3 bases and J 0 bases, leaving 3 bases between the germline ends. This CDR3 contains 14 residues. The chain's CDR3 is CASSESSGANVLTF. The CDR3 bases are TGTGCCAGCAGTGAGAGCTCTGGGGCCAACGTCCTGACTTTC.

J is TRBJ2-5 and V is TRBV5-1; possibly TRBD2 for D (6 bases). CDR1 is SGHRS, CDR2 YFSETQ, per germline. CDR3 length: 14 amino acids. V was shortened by 4 bases and J by 1 base, with 11 bases between the two germline ends. CDR3 DNA: TGCGCCAGCAGCGGGGGACTGCCCCAAGAGACCCAGTACTTC. Encoded protein: CASSGGLPQETQYF.

The sample holds a few counts of this clone. The chain employs TRBV28 and TRBJ1-5; 7 bases match TRBD1. The CDR3 loop spans 14 amino acids. The V gene's germline CDR1 is MDHEN and CDR2 SYDVKM. CDR3 in amino acids: CVVSGQKSNQPQHF. For the CDR3, the DNA is TGTGTTGTTTCGGGACAGAAAAGCAATCAGCCCCAGCATTTT.

This chain links TRBV5-6 with TRBJ2-5, with 7 bases fitting TRBD2. Germline CDR1 reads SGHDT; CDR2 reads YYEEEE. The CDR3 is made up of 15 amino acids. The trim removed 0 bases at V and 5 bases at J, leaving 7 bases unmatched. In DNA form, the CDR3 reads TGTGCCAGCAGCTTGGTTGGGAGGGGTTGGGAGACCCAGTACTTC. Amino acids: CASSLVGRGWETQYF.

DNA of the CDR3: TGCGCCAGCAGCCAGGGACTAGCGGGGGCCCCTTCCTACTTC. It is translated as CASSQGLAGAPSYF. The rearrangement uses TRBV4-1 and TRBJ2-5, with 14 bases aligning to TRBD2. This CDR3 region has 14 residues. The junction had 8 bases not matched to a gene; V was cut back by 3 bases and J by 14 bases. Germline V gene sequence: CDR1 MGHRA, CDR2 YSYEKL.

The chain has TRBV9 and TRBJ1-5; TRBD1 matches 9 bases. Germline V CDR1 and CDR2: SGDLS, YYNGEE. Unmatched junction bases numbered 14, after V lost 4 bases and J lost 6 bases. This CDR3 has 17 amino acids. The CDR3 loop is CASSSQGWDRVFQPQHF. CDR3 DNA sequence: TGTGCCAGCAGCTCCCAGGGGTGGGACAGGGTGTTTCAGCCCCAGCATTTT.

The chain's CDR3 is CASSFGTGGHEKLFF. The CDR3 nucleotides are TGTGCCAGCAGCTTTGGGACAGGGGGCCATGAAAAACTGTTTTTT. The chain joins TRBV5-8 to TRBJ1-4; 12 bases match TRBD1. After removal of 2 bases from V and 6 bases from J, the junction contained 2 bases not matched to a gene. The CDR3 runs to 15 residues. In germline, CDR1 is SGHTS, CDR2 YDEGEE.

This chain uses TRBV18 with TRBJ1-3; D uncertain. Trimming pared 3 bases from V and 0 bases from J, leaving 9 bases between. The germline gives CDR1 KGHSH, CDR2 LQKENI. The CDR3 covers 15 residues. The CDR3, as DNA: TGTGCCAGCTCACCTTTACAAAGCTCTGGAAACACCATATATTTT. This gives the protein CASSPLQSSGNTIYF.

This clone is categorized as medium-sized (0.01 to 0.1%). V and J are TRBV6-1 and TRBJ1-3; 10 nucleotides align to TRBD1. The CDR3 sequence is 18 residues long. Germline CDR1 MNHNS, CDR2 SASEGT. J was trimmed by 0 bases and V by 2 bases; bases with no gene match: 7. The CDR3 here is CASSERGQGVHSGNTIYF. The CDR3 DNA follows: TGTGCCAGCAGTGAACGAGGACAGGGGGTGCACTCTGGAAACACCATATATTTT.

The chain employs TRBV10-3 and TRBJ2-1, with D possibly being TRBD2 (5 bases). Per the germline V gene, CDR1 is ENHRY and CDR2 is SYGVKD. The CDR3 runs 15 residues. V was shortened by 7 bases and J by 3 bases, with 16 bases between the two germline ends. In DNA, the CDR3 is TGTGCCATCACCCCTTCCTGGGCGGGCTACAATGAGCAGTTCTTC. It codes for CAITPSWAGYNEQFF.

This sequence joins TRBV6-5 and TRBJ2-6; the match to TRBD1 covers 9 bases. The germline gives CDR1 MNHEY, CDR2 SVGAGI. Germline trimming cut 6 bases from V and 8 bases from J; bases unmatched to any gene: 2. The CDR3 has 13 residues. The CDR3 DNA follows: TGTGCCAGCAGACAGGGGGCTACCAACGTCCTGACTTTC. Its protein product is CASRQGATNVLTF.

This chain uses TRBV4-2 with TRBJ2-3, with D maybe TRBD2 (7 bases). Looked up from germline, CDR1 is LGHNA and CDR2 is YNFKEQ. Trimming removed 7 bases at V and 6 bases at J, with 20 bases between. This CDR3 contains 15 residues. The DNA for the CDR3 is TGTGCCAGCACCCGCCTAGGGGGGGGCCACGATACGCAGTATTTT. This sequence encodes CASTRLGGGHDTQYF.

The chain uses TRBV10-3 and TRBJ2-7; D call uncertain. V was trimmed by 0 bases and J by 5 bases, leaving 14 bases between them. The CDR3 consists of 15 residues. Germline CDR1 reads ENHRY; CDR2 reads SYGVKD. The CDR3 loop is CAISESFQAPHEQYF. For the CDR3, the DNA is TGTGCCATCAGTGAGTCGTTCCAGGCCCCCCACGAGCAGTACTTC.

This clone came up a few times. The CDR3 is CASSLAGERNEQFF. The CDR3 DNA reads as TGTGCCAGCAGTTTAGCGGGAGAGAGGAATGAGCAGTTCTTC. The genes are TRBV27 and TRBJ2-1; TRBD2 aligns across 7 bases. Germline values: CDR1 MNHEY, CDR2 SMNVEV (reference sequence). This CDR3 contains 14 residues. The V segment lost 2 bases and the J segment 7 bases; nucleotides outside the gene matches: 5.

V gene TRBV6-5 combines with J gene TRBJ2-1, with a tentative D call TRBD2 (5 bases). V was cut by 2 bases and J by 5 bases, with 16 bases left in between. Germline loops: CDR1 MNHEY, CDR2 SVGAGI. The CDR3 is 16 amino acids. This CDR3 reads CASSYDQGLEDNEQFF. The CDR3 DNA follows: TGTGCCAGCAGTTACGACCAAGGGCTGGAGGACAATGAGCAGTTCTTC.

The V and J genes are TRBV6-5 and TRBJ1-2, with TRBD1 identical over 9 bases. CDR1 and CDR2 (germline): MNHEY, SVGAGI. CDR3 length equals 14 residues. Losses at the gene ends were 3 bases for V and 7 bases for J; bases not matched to a gene: 6. This CDR3 reads CASSYNRGRGGYTF. The CDR3 DNA follows: TGTGCCAGCAGTTATAACAGGGGGCGCGGTGGCTACACCTTC.

The J gene is TRBJ2-3, the V gene TRBV9; 9 bases are a match to TRBD1. Germline V gives CDR1 SGDLS, CDR2 YYNGEE. The trim removed 3 bases at V and 2 bases at J, leaving 7 bases unmatched. This CDR3 is built from 16 residues. The CDR3 protein is CASSAAGTGITDTQYF. The CDR3 DNA is TGTGCCAGCAGCGCCGCCGGGACAGGGATCACAGATACGCAGTATTTT.

This clone was seen once. The chain carries TRBV4-1 and TRBJ2-5; possibly TRBD1 for D (5 bases). The CDR3 has 14 residues. V lost 0 bases, J lost 1 base, and 6 bases lay in between. The germline gives CDR1 MGHRA, CDR2 YSYEKL. The CDR3 reads CASSQDGAQETQYF. The CDR3 DNA reads as TGCGCCAGCAGCCAAGATGGGGCCCAAGAGACCCAGTACTTC.

The chain combines TRBV18 with TRBJ1-1; D gene unclear. This CDR3 contains 13 residues. CDR1 and CDR2 (germline): KGHSH, LQKENI. The V gene lost 5 bases and the J gene lost 6 bases, with 13 bases spanning the gap. The CDR3 bases are TGTGCCAGCTCAAGTCAGGTGTGGGCTGAAGCTTTCTTT. It codes for CASSSQVWAEAFF.

V gene TRBV5-1 combines with J gene TRBJ1-2; TRBD1 aligns across 7 bases. Trimming at V came to 0 bases and at J to 3 bases, leaving 2 bases not matched to a gene. Germline V gene data show CDR1 as SGHRS and CDR2 as YFSETQ. The CDR3 is 14 amino acids. The CDR3 loop is CASSLGQGDYGYTF. The DNA of the CDR3 is TGCGCCAGCAGCTTGGGACAGGGAGACTATGGCTACACCTTC.

The J gene is TRBJ1-2, the V gene TRBV27, with TRBD1 matching over 7 bases. Looked up from germline, CDR1 is MNHEY and CDR2 is SMNVEV (reference sequence). This CDR3 spans 16 amino acids. Trimming at V came to 5 bases and at J to 1 base, leaving 10 bases not matched to a gene. This CDR3 is CASSRGTASFNYGYTF. The CDR3 DNA reads as TGTGCCAGCAGTAGAGGGACAGCCTCATTTAACTATGGCTACACCTTC.

The chain uses TRBV7-6 and TRBJ1-2; D is unclear. Trimming pared 0 bases from V and 8 bases from J, leaving 10 bases between. The CDR3 covers 13 residues. CDR1 is SGHVS and CDR2 is FNYEAQ in the germline V gene. DNA for the CDR3: TGTGCCAGCAGCTTAGCGAGCGAGGAAGGCTACACCTTC. Translation gives CASSLASEEGYTF.

This chain links TRBV5-1 with TRBJ2-3; TRBD1 might be the D (6 bases). The V and J ends lost 0 bases and 3 bases respectively, with 14 bases between them. Germline loops: CDR1 SGHRS, CDR2 YFSETQ. This CDR3 has 16 amino acids. The CDR3 nucleotides read TGCGCCAGCAGCTTGGGAGGAAGGGGGTTGACAGATACGCAGTATTTT. This sequence encodes CASSLGGRGLTDTQYF.

The chain links TRBV7-8 to TRBJ2-7; a weak D match, TRBD1 (6 bases). Per germline, CDR1 SGHVS and CDR2 FQNEAQ. The CDR3 sequence is 14 residues long. Trimming removed 1 base from V and 4 bases from J, with 11 bases in between. The CDR3 DNA reads TGTGCCAGCAGCTTAGGGCTGGGGGCGTACGAGCAGTACTTC. Translating gives CASSLGLGAYEQYF.

V and J are TRBV9 and TRBJ2-7; D possibly corresponds to TRBD2 (7 bases). V lost 0 bases to trimming and J lost 7 bases, with 20 bases between them. The CDR3 totals 16 residues. Germline lookup yields CDR1 SGDLS and CDR2 YYNGEE. The CDR3 sequence: CASSVEGGGALGEQYF. CDR3 nucleotides: TGTGCCAGCAGCGTAGAAGGTGGGGGGGCCTTGGGAGAGCAGTACTTC. The complete variable domain, with remaining parts taken from reference TRBV9 and TRBJ2-7, reads DSGVTQTPKHLITATGQRVTLRCSPRSGDLSVYWYQQSLDQGLQFLIQYYNGEERAKGNILERFSAQQFPDLHSELNLSSLELGDSALYFCASSVEGGGALGEQYFGPGTRLTVT.

This sequence joins TRBV7-8 and TRBJ1-2, with D perhaps matching TRBD1 (5 bases). There are 16 residues in the CDR3. Germline CDR1 reads SGHVS; CDR2 reads FQNEAQ. V was pared by 5 bases and J by 4 bases, with 20 bases between. In DNA, the CDR3 is TGTGCCAGCAGCCCCGGGACGGAGGGGAATCGCTATGGCTACACCTTC. Amino acids: CASSPGTEGNRYGYTF.

The chain joins TRBV6-5 to TRBJ1-3; D is ambiguous. Germline CDR1 MNHEY, CDR2 SVGAGI. Trimming took off 4 bases at V and 0 bases at J, with 7 bases between the two ends. There are 14 residues in the CDR3. In nucleotides, the CDR3 is TGTGCCAGCAGTTTGTTATCCTCTGGAAACACCATATATTTT. It specifies CASSLLSSGNTIYF.